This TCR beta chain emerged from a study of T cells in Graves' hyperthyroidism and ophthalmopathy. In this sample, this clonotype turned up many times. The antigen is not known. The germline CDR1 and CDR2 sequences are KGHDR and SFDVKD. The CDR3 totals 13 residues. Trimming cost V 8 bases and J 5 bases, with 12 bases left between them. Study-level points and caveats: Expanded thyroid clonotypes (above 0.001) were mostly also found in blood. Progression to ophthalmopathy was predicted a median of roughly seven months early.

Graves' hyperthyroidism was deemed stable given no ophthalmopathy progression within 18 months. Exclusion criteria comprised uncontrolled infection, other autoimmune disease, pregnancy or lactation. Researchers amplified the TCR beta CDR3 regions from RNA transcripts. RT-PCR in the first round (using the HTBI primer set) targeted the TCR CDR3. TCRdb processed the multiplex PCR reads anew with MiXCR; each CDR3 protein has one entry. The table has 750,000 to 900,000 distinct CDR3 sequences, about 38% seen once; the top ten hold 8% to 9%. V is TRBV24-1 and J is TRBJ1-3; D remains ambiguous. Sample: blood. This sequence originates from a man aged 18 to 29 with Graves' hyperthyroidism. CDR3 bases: TGTGCCACCAAGGAGGGTCTAAGAAACACCATATATTTT. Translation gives CATKEGLRNTIYF.